Listed here is a single T cell receptor (beta chain). Its antigen is unknown. This record belongs to a study of T cell responses to AZD1222 COVID-19 vaccine. Study overall: Pooled in the analysis were second doses at about 4 or about 12 weeks. Study findings and constraints: After two AZD1222 doses, spike-specific TCR breadth and depth rose versus day 0. Spike regions recognized by vaccine-associated CD4 TCRs spanned the protein, led by 160-218 and 743-854.

Clones were read by immunoSEQ multiplex PCR, and TCRdb kept only the in-frame ones, dropping some. The sample comprises about 150,000 clones, approximately 90% of which are singletons, and 6.9% rests with the top ten. This CDR3 has 15 amino acids. The V segment lost 3 bases and the J segment 1 base; nucleotides outside the gene matches: 5. Germline V lookup: CDR1 DFQATT, CDR2 SNEGSKA (reference sequence). Sequenced material: peripheral blood, taken on day 0 of AZD1222 vaccination. This rearrangement joins TRBV20-1 to TRBJ2-4; TRBD2 aligns across 8 bases. This receptor was identified in an adult in good health. The CDR3 here is CSASFERGAKNIQYF. DNA of the CDR3: TGCAGTGCTAGTTTTGAGCGGGGGGCCAAAAACATTCAGTACTTC.